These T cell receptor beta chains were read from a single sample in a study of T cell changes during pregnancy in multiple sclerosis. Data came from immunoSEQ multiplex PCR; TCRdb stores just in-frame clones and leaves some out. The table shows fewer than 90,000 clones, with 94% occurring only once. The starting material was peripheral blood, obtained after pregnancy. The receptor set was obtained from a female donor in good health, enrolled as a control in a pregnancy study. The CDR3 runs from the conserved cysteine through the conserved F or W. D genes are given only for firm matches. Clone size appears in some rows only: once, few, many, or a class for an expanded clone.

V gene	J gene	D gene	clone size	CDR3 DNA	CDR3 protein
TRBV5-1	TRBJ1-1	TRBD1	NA	TGCGCCAGCAGCCCGGGGACAGCCAACACTGAAGCTTTCTTT	CASSPGTANTEAFF
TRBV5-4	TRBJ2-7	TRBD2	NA	TGTGCCAGCAGCTCTAGGACTAGCGGGAGCTCCTACGAGCAGTACTTC	CASSSRTSGSSYEQYF
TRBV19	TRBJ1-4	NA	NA	TGTGCCAGTAGTATTGTATCCGGCAGGCAAAAACTGTTTTTT	CASSIVSGRQKLFF
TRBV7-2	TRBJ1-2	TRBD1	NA	TGTGCCAGCAGCGGCCGGGACAGGGGTGGAGGCTACACCTTC	CASSGRDRGGGYTF
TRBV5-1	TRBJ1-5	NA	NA	TGCGCCAGCAGCGCGAACTGGGGCCAGCCCCAGCATTTT	CASSANWGQPQHF
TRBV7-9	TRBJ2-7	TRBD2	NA	TGTGCCTCTGCAGCGGGACTAGGAGAGCAGTACTTC	CASAAGLGEQYF
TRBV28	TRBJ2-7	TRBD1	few	TGTGCCAGCAGTTCCCCGACCGACAGGGGTTCCGACGAGCAGTACTTC	CASSSPTDRGSDEQYF
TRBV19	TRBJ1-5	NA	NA	TGTGCCAGTAGCCCCCCGGGGTCTTGGCAGCCCCAGCATTTT	CASSPPGSWQPQHF
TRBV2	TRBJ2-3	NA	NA	TGTGCCAGCAGTGTGGAGACGGTCGGTACGCAGTATTTT	CASSVETVGTQYF
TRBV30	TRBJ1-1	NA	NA	TGTGCCTGGAGTACGGGCAGGGACACTGAAGCTTTCTTT	CAWSTGRDTEAFF
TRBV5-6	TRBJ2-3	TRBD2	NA	TGTGCCAGCAGCGCGACTAGCGGGAGTACAGATACGCAGTATTTT	CASSATSGSTDTQYF
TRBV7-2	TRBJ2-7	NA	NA	TGTGCCAGCAGCTCCGGACAAACCTACGAGCAGTACTTC	CASSSGQTYEQYF
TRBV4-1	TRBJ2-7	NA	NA	TGCGCCAGCAGCCGATCGACAGGCTACGAGCAGTACTTC	CASSRSTGYEQYF
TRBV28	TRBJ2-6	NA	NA	TGTGCCAGCAGTTTATACAGGGCAATATCCTCTGGGGCCAACGTCCTGACTTTC	CASSLYRAISSGANVLTF
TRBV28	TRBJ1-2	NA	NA	TGTGCCAGCAGTCCTCCCGGACAGAACTATGGCTACACCTTC	CASSPPGQNYGYTF
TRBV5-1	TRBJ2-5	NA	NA	TGCGCCAGCAGCTTGGGCCTAGGGAGGTTGAGGGAGACCCAGTACTTC	CASSLGLGRLRETQYF
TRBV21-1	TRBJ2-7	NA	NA	TGTGCCAGCAGCACCCCTCCGGGACAGGGCTACGAGCAGTACTTC	CASSTPPGQGYEQYF
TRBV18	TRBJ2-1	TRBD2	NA	TGTGCCAGCACGTTTTGGACTAGCGGAAATGAGCAGTTCTTC	CASTFWTSGNEQFF
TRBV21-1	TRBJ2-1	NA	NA	TGTGCCAGCACTCGGGGCGCGGGAGGGCCCTACAATGAGCAGTTCTTC	CASTRGAGGPYNEQFF
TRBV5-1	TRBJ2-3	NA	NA	TGCGCCAGCAGCTTGGACCAGGGAAGCACAGATACGCAGTATTTT	CASSLDQGSTDTQYF
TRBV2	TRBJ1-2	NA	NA	TGTGCCAGCAGCGGTAGCTATGGCTACACCTTC	CASSGSYGYTF
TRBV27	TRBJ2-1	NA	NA	TGTGCCAGCAGTCCCCGGACTCGCTACAATGAGCAGTTCTTC	CASSPRTRYNEQFF
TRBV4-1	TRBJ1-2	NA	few	TGCGCCAGCAGCCAAGATCGTACCGTGCGCCTATATGGCTACACCTTC	CASSQDRTVRLYGYTF
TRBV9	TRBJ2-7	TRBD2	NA	TGTGCCAGCAGCGTGGGGGGGCTAGCGGGGTCCTACGAGCAGTACTTC	CASSVGGLAGSYEQYF
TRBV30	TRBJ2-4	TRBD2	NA	TGTGCCTGGAGTGCTGGACTAGCGGGAGGAAAGGGAGCCAAAAACATTCAGTACTTC	CAWSAGLAGGKGAKNIQYF
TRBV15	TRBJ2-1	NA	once	TGTGCCACCAGCAAAGTCCCCTATAGCGAGAGTTCCTACAATGAGCAGTTCTTC	CATSKVPYSESSYNEQFF
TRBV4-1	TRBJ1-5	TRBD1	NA	TGCGCCAGCAGCCAACCTTATAACAGGGGTCAGCCCCAGCATTTT	CASSQPYNRGQPQHF
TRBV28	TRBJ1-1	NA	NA	TGTGCCAGCAGGGGCTTAGGGGGGGTTCGCACTGAAGCTTTCTTT	CASRGLGGVRTEAFF
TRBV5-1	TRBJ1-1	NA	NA	TGCGCCAGCAACAAAATGAACAGGAACACTGAAGCTTTCTTT	CASNKMNRNTEAFF
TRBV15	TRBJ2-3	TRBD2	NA	TGTGCCACCACCCCGGGTAGCGGGAGAGGAGATACGCAGTATTTT	CATTPGSGRGDTQYF
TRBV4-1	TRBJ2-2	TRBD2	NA	TGCGCCAGCAGCCAAGTTGGACTAGCATCCGGGGAGCTGTTTTTT	CASSQVGLASGELFF
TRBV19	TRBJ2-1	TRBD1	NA	TGTGCCAGTAGTAGTCAGGGGGTAGGGGGTGGGGTTGACAATGAGCAGTTCTTC	CASSSQGVGGGVDNEQFF
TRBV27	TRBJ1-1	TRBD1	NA	TGTGCCAGCAGCCCGAGGACAGGGGGCCACACTGAAGCTTTCTTT	CASSPRTGGHTEAFF
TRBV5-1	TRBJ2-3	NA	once	TGCGCCAGCAGCTTCACCCCTAGTAAAGCAGATACGCAGTATTTT	CASSFTPSKADTQYF
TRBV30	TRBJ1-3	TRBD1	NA	TGTGCCTGGAGTCAGAGACAGGGGACGGGAAACACCATATATTTT	CAWSQRQGTGNTIYF
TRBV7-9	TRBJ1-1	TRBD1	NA	TGTGCCAGCAGCCCCGACAGGGATGAAGCTTTCTTT	CASSPDRDEAFF
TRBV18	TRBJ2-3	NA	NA	TGTGCCAGCTCACCACCGTCGGGAGTAGATACGCAGTATTTT	CASSPPSGVDTQYF
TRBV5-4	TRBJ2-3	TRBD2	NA	TGTGCCAGCAGCTTGGACGTGGGACTAGCGGCCACAGATACGCAGTATTTT	CASSLDVGLAATDTQYF
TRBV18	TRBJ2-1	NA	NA	TGTGCCAGCTCACCTTCTACAGGAAACAATGAGCAGTTCTTC	CASSPSTGNNEQFF
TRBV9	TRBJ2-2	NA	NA	TGTGCCAGCAGCGTAGTCTCTAACACCGGGGAGCTGTTTTTT	CASSVVSNTGELFF
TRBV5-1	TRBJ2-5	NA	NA	TGCGCCAGCAGCTCCACCGGACAGGCGGGGGAGACCCAGTACTTC	CASSSTGQAGETQYF
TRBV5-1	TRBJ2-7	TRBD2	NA	TGCGCCAGCAGCTCAAATATAATCCCCGGGACTACAAAAAGGGGACTAAACTACGAGCAGTACTTC	CASSSNIIPGTTKRGLNYEQYF
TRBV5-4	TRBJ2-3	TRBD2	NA	TGTGCCAGCAGCTTGGGGGGGACTAGCGGGAGTTATGAGACAGATACGCAGTATTTT	CASSLGGTSGSYETDTQYF
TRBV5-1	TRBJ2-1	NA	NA	TGCGCCAGCAGCTTTAGCGGCAATGAGCAGTTCTTC	CASSFSGNEQFF
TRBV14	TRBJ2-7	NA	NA	TGTGCCAGCAGCCACGGCTTGGGAGTTTACGAGCAGTACTTC	CASSHGLGVYEQYF
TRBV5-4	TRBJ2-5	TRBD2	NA	TGTGCCAGCAGCTTGGCTGGCGGGAGACCAGAGACCCAGTACTTC	CASSLAGGRPETQYF
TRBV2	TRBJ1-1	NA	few	TGTGCCAGCACCTACGGGGGAGAAGCTTTCTTT	CASTYGGEAFF
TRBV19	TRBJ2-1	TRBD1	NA	TGTGCCAGTAGTATAGATCTGGGGGACAGGGCTGTGGGCAATGAGCAGTTCTTC	CASSIDLGDRAVGNEQFF
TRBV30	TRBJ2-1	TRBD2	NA	TGTGCCTGGTCACCGACTAGCGGAGAGCTCAATGAGCAGTTCTTC	CAWSPTSGELNEQFF
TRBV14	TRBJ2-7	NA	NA	TGTGCCAGCAGCCAAGGTCTTTACGGCGGATACGAGCAGTACTTC	CASSQGLYGGYEQYF
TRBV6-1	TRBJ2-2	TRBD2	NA	TGTGCCAGCGAAGCGGGAGCGGCCGCCGCCGGGGAGCTGTTTTTT	CASEAGAAAAGELFF
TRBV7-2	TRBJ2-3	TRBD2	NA	TGTGCCAGCAGCTTAGCTGCGGGACTAGCGGGAGGAGGCCACACAGATACGCAGTATTTT	CASSLAAGLAGGGHTDTQYF
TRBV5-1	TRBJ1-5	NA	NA	TGCGCCAGCAGCTTGGAGGGCGGGGGGGCCCGTCAGCCCCAGCATTTT	CASSLEGGGARQPQHF
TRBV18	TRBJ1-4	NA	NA	TGTGCCAGCTCACTGGGTTTCGGGGAAGGACTGTTTTTT	CASSLGFGEGLFF
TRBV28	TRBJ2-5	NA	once	TGTGCCAGCAGGGGACTGAGAGCAGAGACCCAGTACTTC	CASRGLRAETQYF
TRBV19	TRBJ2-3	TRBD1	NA	TGTGCCAGTGGGGACAGGCTCACAGATACGCAGTATTTT	CASGDRLTDTQYF
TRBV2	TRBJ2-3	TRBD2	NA	TGTGCCAGCAGTGAGAGTAGCGGGCGCACAGATACGCAGTATTTT	CASSESSGRTDTQYF
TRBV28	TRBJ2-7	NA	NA	TGTGCCAGCAGATTCAGTACAGGGAACGAGCAGTACTTC	CASRFSTGNEQYF
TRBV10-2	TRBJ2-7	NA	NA	TGCGCCAGCCACCCGACTAGTGGGTACTACGAGCAGTACTTC	CASHPTSGYYEQYF